This entry is about one T cell receptor (beta chain). The target antigen is unknown. The sample comes from a study of regulatory T cells in long-lasting Graves disease. General study findings and limits: Segments TRBV28, TRBJ1-2 and TRBJ2-5 showed preferential usage in persistent disease.

Time point described: newly diagnosed GD, antithyroid drugs for less than 3 months. Making the TCR library involved RNA that had been extracted from PBMCs. The CDR3 is 15 amino acids. Germline V lookup: CDR1 SGHTA, CDR2 FQGTGA. For TCR beta, libraries came from iRepertoire HTBI primers and Arm-PCR of CDR3 regions. TCRdb reprocessed the multiplex PCR reads via MiXCR and lists one record per CDR3 protein. This sample has 600,000 to 650,000 distinct CDR3 sequences, with 16% found just once. This sample was shared with a second study, whose subject was T cells in Graves' hyperthyroidism and ophthalmopathy.

The input for sequencing was peripheral blood mononuclear cells (PBMCs), taken at new diagnosis, from a patient treated with antithyroid drugs. The V gene is TRBV7-3, the J gene TRBJ2-5, with 11 positions matching TRBD2. TRBJ2-1 matches the DNA end more closely, so the J call is doubtful. The TCR sequence derives from a woman aged 25 to 39 with Graves disease. CDR3 sequence: CASSLTSGNPNEQFF. The CDR3 DNA is TGTGCCAGCAGCCTGACTAGCGGGAACCCCAATGAGCAGTTCTTC.